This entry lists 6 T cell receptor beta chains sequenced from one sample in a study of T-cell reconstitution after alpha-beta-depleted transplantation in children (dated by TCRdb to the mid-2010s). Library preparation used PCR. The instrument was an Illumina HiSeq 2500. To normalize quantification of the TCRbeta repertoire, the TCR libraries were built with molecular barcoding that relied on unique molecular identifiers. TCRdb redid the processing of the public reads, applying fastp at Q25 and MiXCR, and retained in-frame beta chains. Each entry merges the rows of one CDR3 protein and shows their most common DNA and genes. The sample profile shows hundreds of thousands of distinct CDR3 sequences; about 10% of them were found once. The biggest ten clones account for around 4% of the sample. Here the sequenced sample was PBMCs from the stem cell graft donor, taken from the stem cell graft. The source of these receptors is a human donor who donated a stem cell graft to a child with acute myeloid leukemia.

CDR3 region: CASSEQVTSGGLPDTQYF. CDR3 sequence (DNA): TGTGCCAGCAGCGAACAAGTGACTAGCGGGGGCCTGCCGGATACGCAGTATTTT. The V gene is TRBV7-6, the J gene TRBJ2-3, with 12 bases that match TRBD2. This CDR3 is built from 18 residues. Germline CDR1 and CDR2: SGHVS and FNYEAQ. Trimming cost V 5 bases and J 6 bases; bases outside gene matches: 15.

CDR3 nucleotide sequence: TGCAGCGTCGTGGGTAGCGGCATTTCCTACAATGAGCAGTTCTTC. Translating it yields CSVVGSGISYNEQFF. The chain recombines TRBV29-1 with TRBJ2-1, with D possibly matching TRBD2 (6 bases). V was cut by 6 bases and J by 1 base, with 16 bases left in between. The CDR3 spans 15 residues. Germline V CDR1 and CDR2: SQVTM, ANQGSEA.

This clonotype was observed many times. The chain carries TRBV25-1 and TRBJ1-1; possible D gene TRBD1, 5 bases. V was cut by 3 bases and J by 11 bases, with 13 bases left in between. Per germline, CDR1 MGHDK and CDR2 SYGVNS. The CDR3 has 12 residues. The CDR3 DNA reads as TGTGCCAGCAGTGACGGGGCGGTAAGGGCTTTCTTT. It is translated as CASSDGAVRAFF.

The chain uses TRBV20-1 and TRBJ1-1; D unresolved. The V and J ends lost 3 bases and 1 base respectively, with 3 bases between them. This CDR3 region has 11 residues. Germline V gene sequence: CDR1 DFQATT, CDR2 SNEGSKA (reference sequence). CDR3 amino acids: CSASENTEAFF. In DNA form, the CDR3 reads TGCAGTGCTAGCGAGAACACTGAAGCTTTCTTT.

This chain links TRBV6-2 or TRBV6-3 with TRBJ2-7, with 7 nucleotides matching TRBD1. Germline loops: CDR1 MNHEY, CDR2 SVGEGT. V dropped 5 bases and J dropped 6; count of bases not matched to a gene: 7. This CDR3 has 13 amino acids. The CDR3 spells CASSRQGQGEQYF. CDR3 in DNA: TGTGCCAGCAGTCGACAGGGTCAAGGCGAGCAGTACTTC.

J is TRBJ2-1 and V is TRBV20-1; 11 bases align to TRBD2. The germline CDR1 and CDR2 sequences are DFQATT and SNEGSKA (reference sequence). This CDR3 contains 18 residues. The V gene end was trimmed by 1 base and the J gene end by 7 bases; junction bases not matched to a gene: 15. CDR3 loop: CSARAPIAGGGEWNEQFF. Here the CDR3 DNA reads TGCAGTGCTAGAGCCCCAATAGCGGGAGGGGGGGAATGGAATGAGCAGTTCTTC.